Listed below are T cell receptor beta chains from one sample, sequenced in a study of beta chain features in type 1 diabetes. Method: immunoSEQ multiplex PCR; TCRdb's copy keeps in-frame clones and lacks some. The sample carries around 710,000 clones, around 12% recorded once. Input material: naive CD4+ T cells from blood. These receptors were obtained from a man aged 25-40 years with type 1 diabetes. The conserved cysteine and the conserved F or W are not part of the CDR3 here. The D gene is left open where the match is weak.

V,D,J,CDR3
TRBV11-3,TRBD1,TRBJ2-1,ASSEQGANEQF
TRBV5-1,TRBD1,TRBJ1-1,ASSLGPGQANTEAF
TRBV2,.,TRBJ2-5,ASHLSETQY
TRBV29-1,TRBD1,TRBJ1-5,SVAGQINQPQH
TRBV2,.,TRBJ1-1,ASRRRGTTEAF
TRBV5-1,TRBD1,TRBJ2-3,ASSPDRGSSDTQY
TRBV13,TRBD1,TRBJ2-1,ASSSLRRQGAYNEQF
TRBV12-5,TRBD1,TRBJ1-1,ASGLRTGRTEAF
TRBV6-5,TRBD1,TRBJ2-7,ASSYSRGPFYEQY
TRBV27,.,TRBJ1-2,ASSLGVNYGYT